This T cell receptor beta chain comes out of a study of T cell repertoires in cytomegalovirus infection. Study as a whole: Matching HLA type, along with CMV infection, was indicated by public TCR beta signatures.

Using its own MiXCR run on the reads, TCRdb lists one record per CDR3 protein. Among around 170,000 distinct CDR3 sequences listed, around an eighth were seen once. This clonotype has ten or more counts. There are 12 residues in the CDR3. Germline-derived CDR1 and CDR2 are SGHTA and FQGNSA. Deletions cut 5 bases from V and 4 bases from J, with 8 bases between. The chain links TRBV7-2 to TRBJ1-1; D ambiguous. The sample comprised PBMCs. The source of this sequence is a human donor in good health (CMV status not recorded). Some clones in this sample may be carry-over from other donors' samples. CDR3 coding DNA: TGTGCCAGCAGCCAGAGAATCACTGAAGCTTTCTTT. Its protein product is CASSQRITEAFF.